This record covers a single T cell receptor beta chain. This sample is drawn from a study of T-cell reconstitution after alpha-beta-depleted transplantation in children. TCRbeta library preparation incorporated unique molecular identifiers. TCRdb re-derived calls from the PCR reads in MiXCR, one entry per CDR3 protein. Here the sample spans approximately 650,000 distinct CDR3 sequences, roughly 13% being singletons. The J segment lost 8 bases and the V segment lost 7 bases, leaving 11 bases of the junction unmatched. The CDR3 has 15 amino acids. Material: PBMCs, obtained before TCRalphabeta/CD19-depleted stem cell transplant. This chain uses TRBV12-3 or TRBV12-4 with TRBJ2-1; 10 bases align to TRBD2. The sequence was obtained from a girl aged 2 to 9 with congenital amegakaryocytic thrombocytopenia, due to receive a stem cell transplant. CDR3 in DNA: TGTGCCAGCACCCCTGAGCGGGGGGGGATCTATGAGCAGTTCTTC. Amino acids: CASTPERGGIYEQFF.